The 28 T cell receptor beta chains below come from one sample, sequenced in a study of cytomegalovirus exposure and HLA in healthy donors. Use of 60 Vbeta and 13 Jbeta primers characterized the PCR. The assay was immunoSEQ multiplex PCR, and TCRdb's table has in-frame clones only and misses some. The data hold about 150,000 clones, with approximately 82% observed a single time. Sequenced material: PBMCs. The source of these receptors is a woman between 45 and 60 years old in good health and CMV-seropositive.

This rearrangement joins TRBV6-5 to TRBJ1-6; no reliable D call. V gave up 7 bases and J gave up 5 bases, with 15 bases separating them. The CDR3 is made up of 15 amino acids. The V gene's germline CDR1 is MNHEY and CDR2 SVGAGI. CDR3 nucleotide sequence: TGTGCCAGCACTCCCCCGGGATTTAATAATTCACCCCTCCACTTT. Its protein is CASTPPGFNNSPLHF.

This CDR3 reads CASSLYSGSNTGELFF. Here the CDR3 DNA reads TGTGCCAGCAGCTTGTATAGCGGGTCCAACACCGGGGAGCTGTTTTTT. V usage is TRBV5-6 and J usage is TRBJ2-2; TRBD2 aligns across 7 bases. V lost 1 base and J lost 2; bases outside the gene matches: 5. The CDR3 sequence is 16 residues long. CDR1 is SGHDT, CDR2 YYEEEE, per germline.

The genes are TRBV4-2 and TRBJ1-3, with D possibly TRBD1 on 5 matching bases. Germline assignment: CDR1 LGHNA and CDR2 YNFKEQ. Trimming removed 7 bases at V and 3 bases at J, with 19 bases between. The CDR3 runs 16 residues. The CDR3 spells CASTPGGSEGGNTIYF. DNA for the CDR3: TGTGCCAGCACCCCCGGGGGGTCCGAGGGTGGAAACACCATATATTTT.

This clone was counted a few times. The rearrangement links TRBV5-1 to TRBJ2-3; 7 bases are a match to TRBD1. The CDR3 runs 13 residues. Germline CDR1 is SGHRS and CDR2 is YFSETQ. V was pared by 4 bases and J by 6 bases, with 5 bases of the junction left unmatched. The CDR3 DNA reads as TGCGCCAGCAGCCAGGGGGATAGGGATACGCAGTATTTT. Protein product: CASSQGDRDTQYF. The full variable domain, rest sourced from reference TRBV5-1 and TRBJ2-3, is KAGVTQTPRYLIKTRGQQVTLSCSPISGHRSVSWYQQTPGQGLQFLFEYFSETQRNKGNFPGRFSGRQFSNSRSEMNVSTLELGDSALYLCASSQGDRDTQYFGPGTRLTVL.

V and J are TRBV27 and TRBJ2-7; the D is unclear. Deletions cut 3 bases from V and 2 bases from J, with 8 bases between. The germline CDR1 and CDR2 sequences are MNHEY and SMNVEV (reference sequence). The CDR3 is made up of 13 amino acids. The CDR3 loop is CASSFSSTYEQYF. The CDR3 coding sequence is TGTGCCAGCAGTTTTTCAAGCACCTACGAGCAGTACTTC.

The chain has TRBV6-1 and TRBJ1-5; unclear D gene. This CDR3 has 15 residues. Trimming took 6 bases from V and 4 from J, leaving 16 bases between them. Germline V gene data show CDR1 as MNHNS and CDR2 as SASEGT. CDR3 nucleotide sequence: TGTGCCAGCAGGATGGGTGGGCAGTTAAATCAGCCCCAGCATTTT. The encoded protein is CASRMGGQLNQPQHF.

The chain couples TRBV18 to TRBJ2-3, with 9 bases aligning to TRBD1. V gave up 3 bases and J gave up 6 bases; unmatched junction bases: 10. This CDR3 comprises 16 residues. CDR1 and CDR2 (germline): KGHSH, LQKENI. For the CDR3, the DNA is TGTGCCAGCTCACCGATCGTGGGACAGGGTCGTGATACGCAGTATTTT. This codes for CASSPIVGQGRDTQYF.

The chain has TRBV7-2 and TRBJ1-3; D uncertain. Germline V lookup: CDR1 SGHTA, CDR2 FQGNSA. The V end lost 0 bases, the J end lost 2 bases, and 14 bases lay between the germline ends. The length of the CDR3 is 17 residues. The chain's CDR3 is CASSLALRYNPGNTIYF. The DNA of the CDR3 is TGTGCCAGCAGCTTAGCGTTGCGGTACAATCCTGGAAACACCATATATTTT.

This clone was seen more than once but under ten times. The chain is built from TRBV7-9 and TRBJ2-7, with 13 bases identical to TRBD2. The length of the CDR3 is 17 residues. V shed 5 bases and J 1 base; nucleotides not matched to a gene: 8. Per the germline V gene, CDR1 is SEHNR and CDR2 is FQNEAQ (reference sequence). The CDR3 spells CASSPGTSGDVSYEQYF. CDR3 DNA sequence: TGTGCCAGCAGCCCCGGGACTAGCGGGGACGTGTCCTACGAGCAGTACTTC.

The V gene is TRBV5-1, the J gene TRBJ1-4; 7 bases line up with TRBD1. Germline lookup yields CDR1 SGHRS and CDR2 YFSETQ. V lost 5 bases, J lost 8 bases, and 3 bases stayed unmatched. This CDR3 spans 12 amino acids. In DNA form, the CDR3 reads TGCGCCAGCAGGGGACAGACAGAAAAACTGTTTTTT. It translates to CASRGQTEKLFF.

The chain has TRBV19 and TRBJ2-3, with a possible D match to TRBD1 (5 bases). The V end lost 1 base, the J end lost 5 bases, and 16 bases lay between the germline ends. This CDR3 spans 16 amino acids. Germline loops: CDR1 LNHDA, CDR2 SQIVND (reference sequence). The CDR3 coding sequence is TGTGCCAGTAGTATAGCCGTCCGTGGGGCCTTAGATACGCAGTATTTT. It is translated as CASSIAVRGALDTQYF.

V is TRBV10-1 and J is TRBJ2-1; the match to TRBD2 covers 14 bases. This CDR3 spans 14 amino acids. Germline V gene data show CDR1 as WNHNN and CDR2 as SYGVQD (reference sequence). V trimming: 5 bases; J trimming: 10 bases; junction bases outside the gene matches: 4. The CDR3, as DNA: TGCGCCAGCAGTAAAGGACTAGCGGGGGGCGAGCAGTTCTTC. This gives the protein CASSKGLAGGEQFF.

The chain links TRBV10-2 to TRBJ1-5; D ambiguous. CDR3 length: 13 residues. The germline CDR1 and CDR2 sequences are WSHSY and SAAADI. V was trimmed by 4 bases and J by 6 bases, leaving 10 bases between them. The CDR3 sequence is CASSAGSGQPQHF. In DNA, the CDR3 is TGCGCCAGCAGTGCTGGGAGCGGTCAGCCCCAGCATTTT.

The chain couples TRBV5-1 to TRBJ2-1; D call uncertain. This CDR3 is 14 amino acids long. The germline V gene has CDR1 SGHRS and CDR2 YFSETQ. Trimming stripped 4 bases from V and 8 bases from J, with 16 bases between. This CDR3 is CASSPDWPGDEQFF. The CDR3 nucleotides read TGCGCCAGCAGCCCCGACTGGCCCGGCGATGAGCAGTTCTTC.

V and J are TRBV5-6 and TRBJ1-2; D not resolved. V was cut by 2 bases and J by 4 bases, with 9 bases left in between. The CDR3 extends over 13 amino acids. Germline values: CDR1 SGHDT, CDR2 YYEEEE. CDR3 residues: CASSLTVAYGYTF. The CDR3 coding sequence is TGTGCCAGCAGCTTAACAGTCGCCTATGGCTACACCTTC.

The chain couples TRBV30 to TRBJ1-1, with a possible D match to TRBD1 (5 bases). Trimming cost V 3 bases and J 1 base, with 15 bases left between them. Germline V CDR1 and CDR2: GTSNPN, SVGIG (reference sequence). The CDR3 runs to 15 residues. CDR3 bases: TGTGCCTGGAGCCGTCAGGGCAGACAGAACACTGAAGCTTTCTTT. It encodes CAWSRQGRQNTEAFF.

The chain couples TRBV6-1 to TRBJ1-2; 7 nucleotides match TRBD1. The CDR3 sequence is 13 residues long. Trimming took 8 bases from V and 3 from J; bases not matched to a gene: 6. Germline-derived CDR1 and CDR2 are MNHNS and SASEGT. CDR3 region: CASGRQGDYGYTF. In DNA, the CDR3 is TGTGCCAGCGGTAGACAGGGAGACTATGGCTACACCTTC.

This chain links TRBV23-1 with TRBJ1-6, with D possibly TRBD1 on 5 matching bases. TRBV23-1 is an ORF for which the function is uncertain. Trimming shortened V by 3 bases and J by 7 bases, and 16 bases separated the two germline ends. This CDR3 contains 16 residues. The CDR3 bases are TGCGCCAGCAGTCATCCTGTCAGGGTAGAAAATTCACCCCTCCACTTT. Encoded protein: CASSHPVRVENSPLHF.

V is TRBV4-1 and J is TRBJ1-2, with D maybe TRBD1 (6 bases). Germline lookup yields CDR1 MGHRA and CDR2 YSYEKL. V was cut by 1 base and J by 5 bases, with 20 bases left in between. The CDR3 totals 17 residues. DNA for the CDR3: TGCGCCAGCAGCCAAGGTGGAGGCGGGGGCGCTGGGTATGGCTACACCTTC. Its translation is CASSQGGGGGAGYGYTF.

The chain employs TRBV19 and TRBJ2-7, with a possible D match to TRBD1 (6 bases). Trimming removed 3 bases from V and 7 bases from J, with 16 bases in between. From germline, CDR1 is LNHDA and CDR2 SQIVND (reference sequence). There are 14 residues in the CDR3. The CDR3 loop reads CASSIDGTSVEQYF. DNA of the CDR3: TGTGCCAGTAGTATCGACGGGACATCCGTTGAGCAGTACTTC.

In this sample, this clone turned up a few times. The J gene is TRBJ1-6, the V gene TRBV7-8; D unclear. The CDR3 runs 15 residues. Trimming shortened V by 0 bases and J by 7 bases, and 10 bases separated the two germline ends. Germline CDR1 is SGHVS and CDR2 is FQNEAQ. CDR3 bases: TGTGCCAGCAGCTTAGCGCAGGTCTCGAATTCACCCCTCCACTTT. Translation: CASSLAQVSNSPLHF.

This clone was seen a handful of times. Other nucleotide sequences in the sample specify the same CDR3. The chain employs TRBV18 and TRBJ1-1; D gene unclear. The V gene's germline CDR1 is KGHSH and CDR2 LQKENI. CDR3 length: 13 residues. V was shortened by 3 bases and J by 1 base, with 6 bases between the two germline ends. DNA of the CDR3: TGTGCCAGCTCACCGCCAGGGAACACTGAAGCTTTCTTT. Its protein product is CASSPPGNTEAFF.

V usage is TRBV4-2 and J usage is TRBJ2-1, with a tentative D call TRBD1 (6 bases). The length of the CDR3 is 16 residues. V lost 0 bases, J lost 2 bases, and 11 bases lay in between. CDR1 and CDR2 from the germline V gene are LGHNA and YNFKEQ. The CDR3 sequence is CASSQDTQGTYNEQFF. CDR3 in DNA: TGTGCCAGCAGCCAAGATACACAGGGAACCTACAATGAGCAGTTCTTC.

In nucleotides, the CDR3 is TGCGCCAGCAGTCCCGGGGACAGGGGTAACTATGGCTACACCTTC. This codes for CASSPGDRGNYGYTF. The V and J genes are TRBV5-1 and TRBJ1-2, with TRBD1 matching over 10 bases. The V and J ends lost 5 bases and 1 base, in that order; junction bases with no gene match: 5. The CDR3 runs 15 residues. The germline V gene has CDR1 SGHRS and CDR2 YFSETQ.

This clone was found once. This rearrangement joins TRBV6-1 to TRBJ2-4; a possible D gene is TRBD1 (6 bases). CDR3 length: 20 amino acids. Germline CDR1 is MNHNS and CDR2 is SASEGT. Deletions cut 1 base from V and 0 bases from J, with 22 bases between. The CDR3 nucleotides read TGTGCCAGCAGTGAAGTGGCAGGGGCGACCCATACACTAGCCAAAAACATTCAGTACTTC. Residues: CASSEVAGATHTLAKNIQYF.

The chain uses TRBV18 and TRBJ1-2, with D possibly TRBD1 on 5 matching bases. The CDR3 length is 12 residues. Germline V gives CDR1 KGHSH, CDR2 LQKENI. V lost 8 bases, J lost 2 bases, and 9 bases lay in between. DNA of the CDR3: TGTGCCAGCACGGGGGACAACTATGGCTACACCTTC. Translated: CASTGDNYGYTF.

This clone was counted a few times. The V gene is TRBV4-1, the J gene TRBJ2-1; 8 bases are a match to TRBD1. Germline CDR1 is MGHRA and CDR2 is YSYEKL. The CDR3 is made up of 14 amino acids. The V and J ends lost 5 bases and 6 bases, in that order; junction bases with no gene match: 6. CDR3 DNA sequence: TGCGCCAGCAGCGACAGGGGCCTTGGCAATGAGCAGTTCTTC. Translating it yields CASSDRGLGNEQFF.

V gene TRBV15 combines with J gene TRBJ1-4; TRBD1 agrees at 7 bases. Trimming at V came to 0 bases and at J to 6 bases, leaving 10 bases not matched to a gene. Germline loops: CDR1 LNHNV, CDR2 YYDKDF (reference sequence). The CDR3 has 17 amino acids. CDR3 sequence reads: CATSRERLRGPDEKLFF. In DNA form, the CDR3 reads TGTGCCACCAGCAGAGAGAGGCTTAGGGGGCCGGATGAAAAACTGTTTTTT.